This T cell receptor beta chain derives from a study of T cell repertoires in cytomegalovirus infection. Via MiXCR, TCRdb re-called the reads, giving one row per CDR3 protein. This sample has fewer than 200,000 distinct CDR3 sequences, with around 14% found just once. V was clipped by 4 bases and J by 9 bases, with 15 bases between them. CDR3 length: 12 amino acids. Per germline, CDR1 SQVTM and CDR2 ANQGSEA. This clonotype was picked up many times. The chain couples TRBV29-1 to TRBJ1-1, with TRBD1 as a possible D gene (5 bases). The receptor was isolated from a human donor in good health (CMV status not recorded). Some clones in this sample may be carry-over from other donors' samples. Sample: PBMCs. CDR3 residues: CSVVEGRGKAFF. The CDR3 DNA sequence: TGCAGCGTTGTGGAGGGTAGGGGAAAAGCTTTCTTT.